In its sample, the clone carrying this T cell receptor beta chain was seen many times. This CDR3 is 14 amino acids long. Germline loops: CDR1 SGHRS, CDR2 YFSETQ. The V and J ends lost 5 bases and 4 bases respectively, with 12 bases between them. This record belongs to a study of identical twins. TCRdb called the 5' RACE reads again in MiXCR, with one record for every CDR3 protein. The repertoire consists of some 320,000 distinct CDR3 sequences, with over 9% occurring once and the leading ten covering 7.2%. This same sample was also part of a study on yellow fever vaccine responses in identical twins.

The clonotype originates from a woman between 18 and 29 years old in good health. Sequencing was done on a sample of CD8+ T cells sorted from blood. The J gene is TRBJ2-2, the V gene TRBV5-1; D gene uncertain. CDR3 region: CASSIGGTTGELFF. The DNA of the CDR3 is TGCGCCAGCAGTATCGGCGGAACCACCGGGGAGCTGTTTTTT.